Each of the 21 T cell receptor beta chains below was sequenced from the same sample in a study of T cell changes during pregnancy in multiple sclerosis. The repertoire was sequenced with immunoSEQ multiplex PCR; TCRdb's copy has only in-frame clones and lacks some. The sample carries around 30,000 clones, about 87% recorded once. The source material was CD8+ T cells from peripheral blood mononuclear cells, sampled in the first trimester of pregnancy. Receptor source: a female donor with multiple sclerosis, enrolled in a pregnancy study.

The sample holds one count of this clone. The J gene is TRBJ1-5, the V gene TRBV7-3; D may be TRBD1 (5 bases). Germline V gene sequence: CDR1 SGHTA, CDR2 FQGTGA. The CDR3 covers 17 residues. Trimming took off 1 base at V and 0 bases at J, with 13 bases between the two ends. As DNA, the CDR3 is TGTGCCAGCAGCTTAATAGCGGACAACGATAGCAATCAGCCCCAGCATTTT. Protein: CASSLIADNDSNQPQHF.

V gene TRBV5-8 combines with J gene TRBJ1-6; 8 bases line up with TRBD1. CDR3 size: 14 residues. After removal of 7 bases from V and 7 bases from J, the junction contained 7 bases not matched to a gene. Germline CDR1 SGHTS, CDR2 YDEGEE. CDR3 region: CASHDRGNNSPLHF. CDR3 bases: TGTGCCAGCCACGACAGGGGTAACAATTCACCCCTCCACTTT. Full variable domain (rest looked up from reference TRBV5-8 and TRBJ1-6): EAGVTQSPTHLIKTRGQQATLRCSPISGHTSVYWYQQALGLGLQFLLWYDEGEERNRGNFPPRFSGRQFPNYSSELNVNALELEDSALYLCASHDRGNNSPLHFGNGTRLTVT.

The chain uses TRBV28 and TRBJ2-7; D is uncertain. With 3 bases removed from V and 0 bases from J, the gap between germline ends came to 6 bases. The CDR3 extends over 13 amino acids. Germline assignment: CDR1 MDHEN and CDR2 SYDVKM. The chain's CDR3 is CASSFESSYEQYF. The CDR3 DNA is TGTGCCAGCAGTTTCGAGAGCTCCTACGAGCAGTACTTC.

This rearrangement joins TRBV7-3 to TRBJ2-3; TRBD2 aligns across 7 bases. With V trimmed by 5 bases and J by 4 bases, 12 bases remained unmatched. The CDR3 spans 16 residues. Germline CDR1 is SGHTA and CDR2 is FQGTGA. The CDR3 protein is CASSQTSRVPPDTQYF. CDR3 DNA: TGTGCCAGCAGCCAGACTAGCAGGGTGCCCCCAGATACGCAGTATTTT.

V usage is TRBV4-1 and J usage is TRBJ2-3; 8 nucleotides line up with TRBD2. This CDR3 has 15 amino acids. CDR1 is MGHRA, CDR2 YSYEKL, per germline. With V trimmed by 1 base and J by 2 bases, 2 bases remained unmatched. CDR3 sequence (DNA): TGCGCCAGCAGCCAAGTAGCGGGGAACACAGATACGCAGTATTTT. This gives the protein CASSQVAGNTDTQYF.

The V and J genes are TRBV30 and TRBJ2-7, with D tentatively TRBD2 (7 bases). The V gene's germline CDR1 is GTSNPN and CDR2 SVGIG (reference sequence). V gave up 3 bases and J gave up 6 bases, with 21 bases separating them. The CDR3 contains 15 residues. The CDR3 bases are TGTGCCTGGAGCAACGCCGGGGGGCCCGGGAGCGAGCAGTACTTC. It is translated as CAWSNAGGPGSEQYF.

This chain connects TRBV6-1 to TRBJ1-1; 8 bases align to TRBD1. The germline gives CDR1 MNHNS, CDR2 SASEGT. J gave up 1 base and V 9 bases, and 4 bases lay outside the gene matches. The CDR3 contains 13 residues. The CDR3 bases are TGTGCCAGTGGACAGGGTTCGAACACTGAAGCTTTCTTT. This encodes CASGQGSNTEAFF.

The CDR3 DNA reads TGTGCCAGTATGGACCAGGGGTATTCGTCGCAGCCCCAGCATTTT. Translated: CASMDQGYSSQPQHF. The chain carries TRBV19 and TRBJ1-5; tentatively, D is TRBD1 (6 bases). Germline V lookup: CDR1 LNHDA, CDR2 SQIVND (reference sequence). The V end lost 7 bases, the J end lost 7 bases, and 20 bases lay between the germline ends. The CDR3 length is 15 residues.

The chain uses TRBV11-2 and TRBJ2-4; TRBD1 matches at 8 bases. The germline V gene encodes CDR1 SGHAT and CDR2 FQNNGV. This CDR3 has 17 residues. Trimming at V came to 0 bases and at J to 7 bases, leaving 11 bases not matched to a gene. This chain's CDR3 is CASSLDSDRGFVNIQYF. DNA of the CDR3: TGTGCCAGCAGCTTAGATTCTGACAGGGGTTTCGTCAACATTCAGTACTTC.

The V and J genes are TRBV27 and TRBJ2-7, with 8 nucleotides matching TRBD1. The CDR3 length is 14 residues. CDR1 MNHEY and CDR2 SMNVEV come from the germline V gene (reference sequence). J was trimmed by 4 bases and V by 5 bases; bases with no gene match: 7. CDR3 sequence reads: CASSPSDREYEQYF. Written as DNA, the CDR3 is TGTGCCAGCAGTCCCTCGGACAGGGAATACGAGCAGTACTTC.

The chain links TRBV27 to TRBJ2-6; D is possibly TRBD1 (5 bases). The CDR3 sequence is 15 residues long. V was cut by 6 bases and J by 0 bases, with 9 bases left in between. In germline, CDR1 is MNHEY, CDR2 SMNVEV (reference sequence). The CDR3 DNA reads TGTGCCAGCAGGGACAAGAGCTCTGGGGCCAACGTCCTGACTTTC. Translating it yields CASRDKSSGANVLTF.

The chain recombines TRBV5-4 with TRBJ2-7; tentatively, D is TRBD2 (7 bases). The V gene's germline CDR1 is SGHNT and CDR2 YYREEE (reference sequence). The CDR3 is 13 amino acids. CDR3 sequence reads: CVAGEGGSYEQYF. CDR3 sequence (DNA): TGTGTCGCGGGGGAAGGGGGGTCCTACGAGCAGTACTTC.

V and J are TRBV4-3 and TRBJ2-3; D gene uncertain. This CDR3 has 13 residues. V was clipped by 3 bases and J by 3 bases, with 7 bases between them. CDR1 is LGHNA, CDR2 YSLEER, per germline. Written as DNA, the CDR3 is TGCGCCAGCAGCCAGTCCCGTACAGATACGCAGTATTTT. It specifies CASSQSRTDTQYF.

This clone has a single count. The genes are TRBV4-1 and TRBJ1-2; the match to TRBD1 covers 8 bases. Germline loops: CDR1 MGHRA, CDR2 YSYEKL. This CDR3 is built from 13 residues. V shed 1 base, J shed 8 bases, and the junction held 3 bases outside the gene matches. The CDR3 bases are TGCGCCAGCAGCCAAGGGACAGGGAAAGGCTACACCTTC. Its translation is CASSQGTGKGYTF.

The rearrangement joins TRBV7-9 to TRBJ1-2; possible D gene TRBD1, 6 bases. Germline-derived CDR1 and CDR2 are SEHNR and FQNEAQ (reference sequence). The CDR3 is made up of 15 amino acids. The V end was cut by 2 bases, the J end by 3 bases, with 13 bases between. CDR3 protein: CASSLISEGDYGYTF. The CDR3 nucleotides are TGTGCCAGCAGCTTAATCTCAGAGGGGGACTATGGCTACACCTTC.

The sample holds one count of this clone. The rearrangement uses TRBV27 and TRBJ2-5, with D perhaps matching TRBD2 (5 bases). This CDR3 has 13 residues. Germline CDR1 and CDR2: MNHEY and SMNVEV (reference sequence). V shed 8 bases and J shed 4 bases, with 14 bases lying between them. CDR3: CASRPGVVETQYF. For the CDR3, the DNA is TGTGCCAGCCGGCCCGGGGTGGTAGAGACCCAGTACTTC.

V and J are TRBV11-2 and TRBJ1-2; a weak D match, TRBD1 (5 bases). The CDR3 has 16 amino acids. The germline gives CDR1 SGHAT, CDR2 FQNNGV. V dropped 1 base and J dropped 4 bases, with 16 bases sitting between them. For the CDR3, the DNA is TGTGCCAGCAGCTTAGGGGCTCTGGGGCGATTCTATGGCTACACCTTC. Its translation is CASSLGALGRFYGYTF.

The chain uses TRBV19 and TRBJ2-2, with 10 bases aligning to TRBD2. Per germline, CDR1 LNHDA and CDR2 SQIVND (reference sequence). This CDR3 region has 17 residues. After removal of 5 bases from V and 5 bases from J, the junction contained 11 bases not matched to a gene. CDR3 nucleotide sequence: TGTGCCAGTAGTCATCTCCTAGCGGGGGTCAGGACCGGGGAGCTGTTTTTT. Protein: CASSHLLAGVRTGELFF.

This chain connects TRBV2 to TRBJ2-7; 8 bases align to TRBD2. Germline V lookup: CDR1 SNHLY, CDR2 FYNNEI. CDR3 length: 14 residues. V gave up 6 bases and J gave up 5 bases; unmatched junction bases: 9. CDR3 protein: CASSPGTRFHEQYF. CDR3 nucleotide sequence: TGTGCCAGCAGCCCCGGGACTAGGTTCCACGAGCAGTACTTC.

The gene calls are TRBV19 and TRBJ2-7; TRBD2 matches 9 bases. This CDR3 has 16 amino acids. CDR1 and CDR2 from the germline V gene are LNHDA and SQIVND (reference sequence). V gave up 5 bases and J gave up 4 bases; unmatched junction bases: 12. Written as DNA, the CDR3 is TGTGCCAGTAGTCCTTTAGCGGGAGCGACACCTTACGAGCAGTACTTC. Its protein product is CASSPLAGATPYEQYF.

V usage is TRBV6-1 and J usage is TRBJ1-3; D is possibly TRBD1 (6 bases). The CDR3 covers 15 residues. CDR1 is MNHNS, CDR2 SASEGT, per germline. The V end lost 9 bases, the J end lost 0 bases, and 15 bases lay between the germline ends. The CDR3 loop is CASEGEGSSGNTIYF. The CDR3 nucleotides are TGTGCCAGTGAGGGGGAGGGGAGCTCTGGAAACACCATATATTTT.